This TCR beta chain was obtained from a study of graft-versus-host responses after intestinal transplantation. Study context: Anti-thymocyte globulin was used for induction in all recipients, who then took tacrolimus and steroids for around 3 years.

General observations from the study: Some GvH clones were seen earlier in gut or blood, suggesting intestinal origin. Individuals carrying graft-donor T cell macrochimerism showed high graft-versus-host to host-versus-graft clonal ratios in allografts.

Worth noting for this clone: Its cognate antigen is unknown.

Sequencing was performed with immunoSEQ multiplex PCR; in TCRdb, only in-frame clones are kept and a portion is missing. The repertoire consists of fewer than 45,000 clones, with 90% to 95% occurring once and the leading ten covering under 4.5%. The sequence was obtained from a human patient who received an intestinal transplant, so some T cells may come from the graft donor. Sequencing was performed on PBMCs, taken 524 days after transplant.

The CDR3 loop reads CASSQGQGRGYTF. In nucleotides, the CDR3 is TGTGCCAGCAGCCAGGGACAGGGACGAGGCTACACCTTC. This chain uses TRBV27 with TRBJ1-2, with 9 bases fitting TRBD1. The germline CDR1 and CDR2 sequences are MNHEY and SMNVEV (reference sequence). The CDR3 totals 13 residues. V lost 6 bases, J lost 8 bases, and 7 bases stayed unmatched.